The entry that follows covers one T cell receptor (beta chain) sequence. This clonotype occurred many times. The clone's antigen remains unknown. Within one base of it there is no much larger clone, and no base qualities were kept. The entry originates in a study of spatial heterogeneity in lung cancer (dated 2019 in TCRdb). A note on the overall study: Beta-chain transcripts were consistently detected in greater numbers than alpha-chain transcripts, which likely reflects a higher abundance of beta-chain transcripts. A strong correlation was found between TCR transcript counts in tumor regions and a T cell transcriptional module score from matched bulk RNA-seq. In the raw uncorrected reads, each unique combination of TCR and UMI appeared more than ten times on average. TCR alpha and beta repertoires were quantitatively compared across multiple tumor regions, matched nontumor lung and blood in non-small cell lung cancer. Nonsynonymous mutation counts, determined by whole-exome sequencing of tumor tissue, were related to features of the TCR repertoire. Both alpha and beta chains were TCR-sequenced in roughly 200 tumor regions, approximately 64 matched nontumor lung samples and approximately 50 PBMC samples obtained at surgery.

Read against the paper, the sample's time point label means: sample taken at primary tumor resection. Samples were obtained from roughly 72 patients with early-stage, untreated non-small cell lung cancer from the lung TRACERx cohort. TCR sequencing used whole RNA extracted from tumor and nontumor lung tissue, or from cryopreserved PBMC samples, without cell sorting. A patient was chosen for TCR sequencing only when enough RNA was available from at least two tumor regions. A lung pathologist reviewed the tumor and adjacent nontumor lung specimens before the specimens were selected. General conclusions and limits of the study: The tumor nonsynonymous mutation count correlated with the number of expanded alpha and beta TCRs within the tumor. Estimated TCR-seq coverage of tumor T cells was only roughly 7% for alpha chains and about 14% for beta chains. Additional single-cell paired TCR alpha and beta sequencing was considered necessary to confirm, at a functional level, the hypothesis that regional TCRs recognize regional mutations. Counts of ubiquitous and regional expanded TCRs were found to correlate with counts of ubiquitous and regional nonsynonymous mutations, respectively.

The CDR3 spans 15 residues, from the cysteine through the phenylalanine. Here the CDR3 DNA is all that survives: 45 bases in frame from base 1. The germline V gene encodes CDR1 DFQATT and CDR2 SNEGSKA (reference sequence). V trim: 0 bases; J trim: 6 bases; unmatched bases: 7. The library was produced with 5' RACE. Sequencing took place on a NextSeq 500. To allow correction of PCR and sequencing errors, the TCR library protocol tagged every TCR cDNA molecule with a unique molecular identifier. On the authors' methods: Decombinator tools were used for TCR identification, UMI-based error correction and CDR3 extraction. Expanded TCRs were defined as those above a frequency of 2 per 1,000, corresponding to the top 1% of the tumor frequency distribution. Expanded tumor TCRs statistically deemed absent (corrected P<0.05) from at least one tumor region were classed as regional, and all other expanded tumor TCRs were classed as ubiquitous. Rényi diversity was computed with the R vegan package after subsampling each repertoire 100 times to 5,000 TCRs. CDR3 similarity networks were built from amino acid triplet string-kernel similarity, connecting CDR3s with pairwise similarity above 0.82. The public reads were quality trimmed at Q25 with fastp and then assembled into clones with MiXCR by TCRdb, keeping productive beta chains. CDR3 protein sequences are deduplicated, and each keeps its most common genes and DNA. TCRdb, not the authors, supplied the V and J calls. Within this sample are around 9,000 distinct CDR3 sequences, with 4.5% to 5% of them counted one time only. Of the sample, roughly 12% is held by the ten largest clones.

Sequenced here: lung tumor tissue, sampled at surgery. This TCR came from a female donor with early-stage non-small cell lung cancer. The rearranged chain carries TRBV20-1 and TRBJ1-5, with TRBD1 matching 8 junction bases. The CDR3 in this case is CSARDSGTGGQPQHF. The bases read TGCAGTGCTAGAGATTCGGGGACAGGCGGTCAGCCCCAGCATTTT.